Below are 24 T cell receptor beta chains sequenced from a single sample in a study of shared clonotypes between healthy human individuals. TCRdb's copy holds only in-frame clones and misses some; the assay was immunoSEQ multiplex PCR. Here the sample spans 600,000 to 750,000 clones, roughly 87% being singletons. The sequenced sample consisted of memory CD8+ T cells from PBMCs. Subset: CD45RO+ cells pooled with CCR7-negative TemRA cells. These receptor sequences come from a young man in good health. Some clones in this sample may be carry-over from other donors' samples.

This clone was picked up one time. The CDR3 is CASSLRGLVPTDTQYF. Written as DNA, the CDR3 is TGTGCCAGCAGCTTGAGGGGGCTGGTTCCCACAGATACGCAGTATTTT. This chain joins TRBV5-6 and TRBJ2-3; 7 bases match TRBD1. Per the germline V gene, CDR1 is SGHDT and CDR2 is YYEEEE. The CDR3 is 16 amino acids. The ends lost 1 base at V and 2 bases at J; junction bases unmatched: 7. Filled out from reference TRBV5-6 and TRBJ2-3, the complete variable domain reads DAGVTQSPTHLIKTRGQQVTLRCSPKSGHDTVSWYQQALGQGPQFIFQYYEEEERQRGNFPDRFSGHQFPNYSSELNVNALLLGDSALYLCASSLRGLVPTDTQYFGPGTRLTVL.

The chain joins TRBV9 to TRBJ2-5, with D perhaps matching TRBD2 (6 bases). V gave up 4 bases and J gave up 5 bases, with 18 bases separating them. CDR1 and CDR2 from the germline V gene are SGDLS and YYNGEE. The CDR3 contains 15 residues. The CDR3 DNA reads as TGTGCCAGCAGCCCCGGCGGGGCCGCCTTGGAGACCCAGTACTTC. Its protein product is CASSPGGAALETQYF.

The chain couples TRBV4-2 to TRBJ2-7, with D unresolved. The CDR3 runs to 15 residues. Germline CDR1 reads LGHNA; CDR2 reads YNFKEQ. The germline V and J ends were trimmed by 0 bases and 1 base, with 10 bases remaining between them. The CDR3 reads CASSQDQRESYEQYF. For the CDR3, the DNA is TGTGCCAGCAGCCAAGATCAACGAGAGTCCTACGAGCAGTACTTC.

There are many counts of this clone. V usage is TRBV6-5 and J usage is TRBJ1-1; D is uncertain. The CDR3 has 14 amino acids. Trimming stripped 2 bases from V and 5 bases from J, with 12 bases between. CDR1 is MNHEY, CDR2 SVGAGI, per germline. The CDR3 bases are TGTGCCAGCAGTTACGGAACTACCGATACTGAAGCTTTCTTT. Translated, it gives CASSYGTTDTEAFF.

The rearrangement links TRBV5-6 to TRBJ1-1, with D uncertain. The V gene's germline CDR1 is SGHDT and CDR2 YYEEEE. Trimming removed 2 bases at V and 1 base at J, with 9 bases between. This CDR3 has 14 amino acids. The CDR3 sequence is CASSFRGGNTEAFF. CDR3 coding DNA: TGTGCCAGCAGCTTTCGTGGAGGGAACACTGAAGCTTTCTTT.

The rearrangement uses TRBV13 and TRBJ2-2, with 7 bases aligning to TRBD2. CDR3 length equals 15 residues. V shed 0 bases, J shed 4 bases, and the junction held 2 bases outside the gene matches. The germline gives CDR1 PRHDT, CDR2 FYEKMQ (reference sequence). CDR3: CASSLGRESTGELFF. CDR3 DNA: TGTGCCAGCAGCTTAGGGCGGGAGAGCACCGGGGAGCTGTTTTTT.

CDR3 coding DNA: TGTGCCAGTAGTCCCCGGGGGGTCCTGGCCAACGTCCTGACTTTC. Amino acid sequence: CASSPRGVLANVLTF. V and J are TRBV19 and TRBJ2-6; 7 bases line up with TRBD2. CDR1 is LNHDA and CDR2 is SQIVND in the germline V gene (reference sequence). The CDR3 runs 15 residues. V was clipped by 5 bases and J by 6 bases; unmatched bases: 7.

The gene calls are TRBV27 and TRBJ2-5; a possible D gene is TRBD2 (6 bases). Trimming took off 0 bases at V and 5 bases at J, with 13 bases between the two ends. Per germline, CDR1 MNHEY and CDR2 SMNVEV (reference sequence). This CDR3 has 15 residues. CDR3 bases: TGTGCCAGCAGTTTATCGACGGGAGCCGTGGAGACCCAGTACTTC. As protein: CASSLSTGAVETQYF.

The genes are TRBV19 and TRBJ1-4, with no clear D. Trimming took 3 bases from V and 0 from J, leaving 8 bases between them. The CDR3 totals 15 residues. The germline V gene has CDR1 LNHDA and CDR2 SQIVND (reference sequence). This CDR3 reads CASSIWYATNEKLFF. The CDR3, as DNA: TGTGCCAGTAGTATCTGGTATGCAACTAATGAAAAACTGTTTTTT.

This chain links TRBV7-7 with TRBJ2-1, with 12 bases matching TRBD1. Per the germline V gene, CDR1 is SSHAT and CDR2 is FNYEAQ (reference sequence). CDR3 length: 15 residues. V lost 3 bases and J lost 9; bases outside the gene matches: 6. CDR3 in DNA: TGTGCCAGCAGCTTCGGGACAGGGGGCAAGGGTGAGCAGTTCTTC. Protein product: CASSFGTGGKGEQFF.

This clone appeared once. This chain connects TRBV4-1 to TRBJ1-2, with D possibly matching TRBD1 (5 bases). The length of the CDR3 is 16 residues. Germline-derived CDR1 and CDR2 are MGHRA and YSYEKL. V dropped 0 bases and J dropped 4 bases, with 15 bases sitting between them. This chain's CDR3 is CASSQDMIGTVYGYTF. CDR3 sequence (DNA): TGCGCCAGCAGCCAAGATATGATCGGGACGGTCTATGGCTACACCTTC.

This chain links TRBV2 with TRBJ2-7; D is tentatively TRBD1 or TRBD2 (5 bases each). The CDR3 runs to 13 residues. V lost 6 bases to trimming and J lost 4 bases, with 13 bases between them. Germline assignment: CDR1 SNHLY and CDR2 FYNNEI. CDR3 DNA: TGTGCCAGCAGAGCCGGGACGGAATACGAGCAGTACTTC. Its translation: CASRAGTEYEQYF. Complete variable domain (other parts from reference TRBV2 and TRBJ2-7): EPEVTQTPSHQVTQMGQEVILRCVPISNHLYFYWYRQILGQKVEFLVSFYNNEISEKSEIFDDQFSVERPDGSNFTLKIRSTKLEDSAMYFCASRAGTEYEQYFGPGTRLTVT.

CDR3: CASSDPSGGVTEAFF. The DNA for the CDR3 is TGTGCCAGCAGTGACCCCTCGGGTGGTGTCACTGAAGCTTTCTTT. The chain has TRBV25-1 and TRBJ1-1; D call uncertain. This CDR3 spans 15 amino acids. Trimming pared 3 bases from V and 4 bases from J, leaving 15 bases between. From germline, CDR1 is MGHDK and CDR2 SYGVNS.

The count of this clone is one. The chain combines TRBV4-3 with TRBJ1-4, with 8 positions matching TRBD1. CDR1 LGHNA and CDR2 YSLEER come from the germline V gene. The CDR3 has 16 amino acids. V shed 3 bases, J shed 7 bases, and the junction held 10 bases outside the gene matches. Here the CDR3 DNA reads TGCGCCAGCAGCCACCTCATCCAGGGGGCCCGTGAAAAACTGTTTTTT. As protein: CASSHLIQGAREKLFF.

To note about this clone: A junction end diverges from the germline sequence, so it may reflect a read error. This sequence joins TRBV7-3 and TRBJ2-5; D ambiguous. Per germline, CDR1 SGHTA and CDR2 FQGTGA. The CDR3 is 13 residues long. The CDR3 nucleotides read TGTGCCAGCAGCTTAACGAAGGAAGGCGGATTGGACTTC. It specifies CASSLTKEGGLDF.

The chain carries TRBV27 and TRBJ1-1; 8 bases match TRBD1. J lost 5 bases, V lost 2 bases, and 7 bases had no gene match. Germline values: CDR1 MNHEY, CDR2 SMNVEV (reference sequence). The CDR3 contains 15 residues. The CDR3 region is CASSLQNRGGTEAFF. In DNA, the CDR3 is TGTGCCAGCAGTTTACAGAACAGGGGGGGAACTGAAGCTTTCTTT.

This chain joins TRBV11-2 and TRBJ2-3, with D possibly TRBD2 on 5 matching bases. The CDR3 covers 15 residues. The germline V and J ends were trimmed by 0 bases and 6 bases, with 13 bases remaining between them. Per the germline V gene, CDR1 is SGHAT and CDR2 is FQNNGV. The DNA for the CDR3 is TGTGCCAGCAGCTTAGAGGGGAGCGAAGCCGATACGCAGTATTTT. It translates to CASSLEGSEADTQYF.

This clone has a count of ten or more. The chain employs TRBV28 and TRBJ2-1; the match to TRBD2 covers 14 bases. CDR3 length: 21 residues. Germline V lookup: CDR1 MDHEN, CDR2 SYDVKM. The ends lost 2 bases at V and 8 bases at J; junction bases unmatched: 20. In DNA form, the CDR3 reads TGTGCCAGCAGTTTACTGCCCCCGGGACTAGCGGGAGTTGTAGGGGGGGATGAGCAGTTCTTC. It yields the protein CASSLLPPGLAGVVGGDEQFF.

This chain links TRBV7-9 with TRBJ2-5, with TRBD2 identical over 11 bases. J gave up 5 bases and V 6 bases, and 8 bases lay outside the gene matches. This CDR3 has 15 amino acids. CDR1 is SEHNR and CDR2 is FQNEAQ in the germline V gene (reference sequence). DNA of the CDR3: TGTGCCAGCAGACTTAGCGGGAGGGCCCTGGAGACCCAGTACTTC. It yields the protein CASRLSGRALETQYF. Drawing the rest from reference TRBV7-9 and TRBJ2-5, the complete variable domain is DTGVSQNPRHKITKRGQNVTFRCDPISEHNRLYWYRQTLGQGPEFLTYFQNEAQLEKSRLLSDRFSAERPKGSFSTLEIQRTEQGDSAMYLCASRLSGRALETQYFGPGTRLLVL.

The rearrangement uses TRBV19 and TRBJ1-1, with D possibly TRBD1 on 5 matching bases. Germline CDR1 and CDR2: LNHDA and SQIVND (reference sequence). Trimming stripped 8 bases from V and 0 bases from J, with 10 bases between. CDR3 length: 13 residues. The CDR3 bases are TGTGCCAGTGAATCGACAGTGAACACTGAAGCTTTCTTT. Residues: CASESTVNTEAFF.

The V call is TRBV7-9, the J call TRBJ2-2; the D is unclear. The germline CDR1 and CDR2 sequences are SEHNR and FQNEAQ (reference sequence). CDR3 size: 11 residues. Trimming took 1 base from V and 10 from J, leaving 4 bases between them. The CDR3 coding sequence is TGTGCCAGCAGCTTAGAGGTGGAGCTGTTTTTT. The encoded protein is CASSLEVELFF.

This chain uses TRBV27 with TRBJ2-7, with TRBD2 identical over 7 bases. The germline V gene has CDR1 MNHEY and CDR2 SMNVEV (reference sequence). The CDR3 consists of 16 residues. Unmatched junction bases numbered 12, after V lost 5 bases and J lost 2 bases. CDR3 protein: CASSPSKGRVTYEQYF. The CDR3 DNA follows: TGTGCCAGCAGTCCTTCGAAAGGGAGGGTTACCTACGAGCAGTACTTC.

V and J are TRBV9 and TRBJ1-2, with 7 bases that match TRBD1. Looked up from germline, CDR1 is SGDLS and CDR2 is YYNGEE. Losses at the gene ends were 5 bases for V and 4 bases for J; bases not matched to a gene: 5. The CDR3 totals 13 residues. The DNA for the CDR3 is TGTGCCAGCAGGGGGACAGTAACCTATGGCTACACCTTC. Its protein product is CASRGTVTYGYTF.

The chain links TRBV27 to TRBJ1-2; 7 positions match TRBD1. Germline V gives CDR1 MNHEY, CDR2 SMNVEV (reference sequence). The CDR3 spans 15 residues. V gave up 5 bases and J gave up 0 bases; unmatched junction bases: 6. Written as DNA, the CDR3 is TGTGCCAGCAGTCCAGAGACAGGGACTAACTATGGCTACACCTTC. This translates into CASSPETGTNYGYTF.